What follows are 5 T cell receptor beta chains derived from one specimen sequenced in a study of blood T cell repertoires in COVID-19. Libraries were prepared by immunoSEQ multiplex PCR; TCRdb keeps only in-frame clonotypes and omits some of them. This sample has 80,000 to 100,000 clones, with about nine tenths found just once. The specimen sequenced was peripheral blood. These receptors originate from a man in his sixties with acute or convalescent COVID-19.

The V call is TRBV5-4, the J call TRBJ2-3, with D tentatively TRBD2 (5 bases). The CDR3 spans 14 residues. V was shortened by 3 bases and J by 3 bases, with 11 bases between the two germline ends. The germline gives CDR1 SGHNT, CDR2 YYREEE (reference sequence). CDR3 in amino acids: CASSSTEVTDTQYF. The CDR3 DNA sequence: TGTGCCAGCAGCTCAACGGAGGTAACAGATACGCAGTATTTT.

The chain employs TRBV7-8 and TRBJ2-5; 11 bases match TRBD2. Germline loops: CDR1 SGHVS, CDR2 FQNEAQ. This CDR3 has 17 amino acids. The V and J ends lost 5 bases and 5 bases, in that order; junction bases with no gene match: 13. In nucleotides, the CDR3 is TGTGCCAGCAGCCCAGCTGGGACTAGCGGCGCCGGGGAGACCCAGTACTTC. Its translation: CASSPAGTSGAGETQYF.

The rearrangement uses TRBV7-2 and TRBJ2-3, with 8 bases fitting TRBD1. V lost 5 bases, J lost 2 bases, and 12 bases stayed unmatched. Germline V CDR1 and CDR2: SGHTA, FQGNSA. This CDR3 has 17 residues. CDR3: CASSTVARDRITDTQYF. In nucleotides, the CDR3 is TGTGCCAGCAGCACCGTCGCCCGGGACAGGATCACAGATACGCAGTATTTT.

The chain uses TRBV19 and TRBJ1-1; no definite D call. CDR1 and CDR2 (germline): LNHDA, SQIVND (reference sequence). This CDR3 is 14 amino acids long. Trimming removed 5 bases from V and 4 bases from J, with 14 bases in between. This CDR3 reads CASSPHPVGTEAFF. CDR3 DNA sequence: TGTGCCAGTAGTCCCCATCCGGTTGGCACTGAAGCTTTCTTT.

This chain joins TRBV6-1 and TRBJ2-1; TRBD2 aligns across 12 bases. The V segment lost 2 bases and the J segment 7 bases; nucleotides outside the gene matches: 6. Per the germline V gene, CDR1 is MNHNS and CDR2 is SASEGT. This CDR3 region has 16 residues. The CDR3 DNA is TGTGCCAGCAGTGAACGGCTAGCGGGGGGGCGAAATGAGCAGTTCTTC. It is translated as CASSERLAGGRNEQFF.